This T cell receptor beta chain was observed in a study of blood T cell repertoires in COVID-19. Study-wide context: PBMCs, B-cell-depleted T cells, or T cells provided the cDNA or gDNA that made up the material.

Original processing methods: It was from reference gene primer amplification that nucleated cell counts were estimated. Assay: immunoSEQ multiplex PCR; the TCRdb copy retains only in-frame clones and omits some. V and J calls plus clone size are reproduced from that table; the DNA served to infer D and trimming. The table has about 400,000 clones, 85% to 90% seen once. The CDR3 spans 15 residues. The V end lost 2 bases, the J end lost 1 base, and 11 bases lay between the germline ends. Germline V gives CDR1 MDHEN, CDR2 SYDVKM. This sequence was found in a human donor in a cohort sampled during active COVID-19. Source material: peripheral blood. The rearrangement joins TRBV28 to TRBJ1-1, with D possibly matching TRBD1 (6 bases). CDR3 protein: CASSLGGIRNTEAFF. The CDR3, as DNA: TGTGCCAGCAGTTTAGGGGGCATTCGGAACACTGAAGCTTTCTTT.